These 32 T cell receptor beta chains originate from one sample sequenced in a study of cytomegalovirus exposure and HLA in healthy donors (dated by TCRdb to between 2016 and 2019). Libraries came from the immunoSEQ multiplex PCR assay. A mixture of 60 forward primers for TCR Vbeta segments and 13 reverse primers for TCR Jbeta segments was used in the multiplex PCR. The source is immuneACCESS, and TCRdb retained only in-frame sequences with V and J called. Part of the clones is not carried over; for the studies checked, unresolved V genes explain less than half of this, and the remainder is unexplained. For this sample there are 140,000 to 150,000 clones; 80% to 90% appear just once. Clones ranked in the top ten supply roughly 4% of the sample. Sequenced material: PBMCs. The receptors were sampled from a woman between 40 and 55 years old in good health and CMV-seropositive.

CDR3 amino acids: CASDLTGTYNEQFF. CDR3 nucleotides: TGTGCCTCAGACCTGACAGGGACCTACAATGAGCAGTTCTTC. V gene TRBV30 combines with J gene TRBJ2-1, with TRBD1 identical over 7 bases. The length of the CDR3 is 14 residues. The germline V gene has CDR1 GTSNPN and CDR2 SVGIG (reference sequence). V lost 7 bases, J lost 2 bases, and 8 bases stayed unmatched.

This clone was observed a few times. The chain employs TRBV27 and TRBJ1-5; 8 bases are a match to TRBD1. V shed 3 bases, J shed 3 bases, and the junction held 7 bases outside the gene matches. Germline V gene sequence: CDR1 MNHEY, CDR2 SMNVEV (reference sequence). The CDR3 loop spans 16 amino acids. This chain's CDR3 is CASSFGQGGNNQPQHF. DNA of the CDR3: TGTGCCAGCAGTTTTGGACAGGGTGGGAACAATCAGCCCCAGCATTTT.

This clone showed up just a few times. The V and J genes are TRBV4-2 and TRBJ1-2; perhaps TRBD1 as D (5 bases). Germline loops: CDR1 LGHNA, CDR2 YNFKEQ. The CDR3 consists of 17 residues. The ends were cut back, 0 bases at V and 3 bases at J, with 17 bases in the middle. CDR3 sequence: CASSQDSQGPHDYGYTF. The CDR3 nucleotides are TGTGCCAGCAGCCAAGATAGCCAGGGCCCACACGACTATGGCTACACCTTC.

This chain joins TRBV28 and TRBJ2-7; 8 positions agree with TRBD2. The CDR3 contains 15 residues. Germline CDR1 MDHEN, CDR2 SYDVKM. J gave up 4 bases and V 3 bases, and 8 bases lay outside the gene matches. DNA for the CDR3: TGTGCCAGCAGTTTGGGGACGGGGGGGAATTACGAGCAGTACTTC. Protein: CASSLGTGGNYEQYF.

This chain uses TRBV2 with TRBJ2-6; D remains unclear. Germline CDR1 reads SNHLY; CDR2 reads FYNNEI. This CDR3 is 15 amino acids long. The V gene lost 4 bases and the J gene lost 0 bases, with 7 bases spanning the gap. DNA for the CDR3: TGTGCCAGCAGTGTAGAGCTCTCTGGGGCCAACGTCCTGACTTTC. It encodes CASSVELSGANVLTF.

The table lists this clone with a few counts. V usage is TRBV2 and J usage is TRBJ2-2; 9 nucleotides match TRBD1. With 4 bases clipped from V and 8 bases from J, the junction kept 5 bases outside the gene matches. The CDR3 has 14 residues. Germline assignment: CDR1 SNHLY and CDR2 FYNNEI. CDR3 in DNA: TGTGCCAGCAGTGTGGGACAGGGATATGGGGAGCTGTTTTTT. This sequence encodes CASSVGQGYGELFF.

This chain joins TRBV18 and TRBJ2-5; 11 positions agree with TRBD2. The end of the DNA is better explained by TRBJ2-7, so the J call may be wrong. From germline, CDR1 is KGHSH and CDR2 LQKENI. CDR3 length equals 15 residues. CDR3 in DNA: TGTGCCAGCTCACCACCGGGACTAGCGGCCCTCGAGCAGTACTTC. Its protein is CASSPPGLAALEQYF.

The chain recombines TRBV4-2 with TRBJ2-5; 10 nucleotides align to TRBD1. From germline, CDR1 is LGHNA and CDR2 YNFKEQ. This CDR3 spans 17 amino acids. J was trimmed by 5 bases and V by 1 base; bases with no gene match: 10. The CDR3 DNA reads as TGTGCCAGCAGCCAAGTGGGAGGGACAGGGGCTGAGGAGACCCAGTACTTC. Its protein is CASSQVGGTGAEETQYF.

J is TRBJ2-1 and V is TRBV7-8, with 8 bases fitting TRBD2. The CDR3 covers 15 residues. Germline lookup yields CDR1 SGHVS and CDR2 FQNEAQ. V was clipped by 5 bases and J by 3 bases; unmatched bases: 6. CDR3 residues: CASSRGGRGYNEQFF. The CDR3 nucleotides are TGTGCCAGCAGCCGGGGGGGCAGGGGCTACAATGAGCAGTTCTTC.

The V gene is TRBV27, the J gene TRBJ2-7; D remains ambiguous. This CDR3 is built from 15 residues. Germline V gene data show CDR1 as MNHEY and CDR2 as SMNVEV (reference sequence). Between the trimmed V and J ends, which lost 2 bases and 2 bases, there was a span of 13 bases. The CDR3 DNA reads as TGTGCCAGCAGTTTAGCATCCGGCAGGACCTACGAGCAGTACTTC. Translated: CASSLASGRTYEQYF.

The J gene is TRBJ1-5, the V gene TRBV19; tentative D call: TRBD1 (6 bases). From germline, CDR1 is LNHDA and CDR2 SQIVND (reference sequence). The V end lost 6 bases, the J end lost 0 bases, and 18 bases lay between the germline ends. The CDR3 runs to 17 residues. In DNA form, the CDR3 reads TGTGCCAGTAGCAAGGGGAGCGGGGGACATAGCAATCAGCCCCAGCATTTT. This sequence encodes CASSKGSGGHSNQPQHF. The full variable domain, in which reference TRBV19 and TRBJ1-5 provide the parts outside the CDR3, is DGGITQSPKYLFRKEGQNVTLSCEQNLNHDAMYWYRQDPGQGLRLIYYSQIVNDFQKGDIAEGYSVSREKKESFPLTVTSAQKNPTAFYLCASSKGSGGHSNQPQHFGDGTRLSIL.

This sequence joins TRBV7-6 and TRBJ2-7; D is unresolved. V dropped 0 bases and J dropped 2 bases, with 5 bases sitting between them. The CDR3 sequence is 13 residues long. Germline V CDR1 and CDR2: SGHVS, FNYEAQ. In DNA, the CDR3 is TGTGCCAGCAGCTTAGCACTAACCTACGAGCAGTACTTC. Its translation: CASSLALTYEQYF.

The table lists this clone with a few counts. This rearrangement joins TRBV5-5 to TRBJ1-1; D possibly corresponds to TRBD1 (5 bases). The germline V gene encodes CDR1 SGHKS and CDR2 YYEKEE (reference sequence). The CDR3 is 14 residues long. The V end was cut by 0 bases, the J end by 7 bases, with 13 bases between. CDR3 bases: TGTGCCAGCAGCTTGGCCGGCGGGGGGGTTGAAGCTTTCTTT. This sequence encodes CASSLAGGGVEAFF.

The chain has TRBV7-3 and TRBJ2-5, with D possibly matching TRBD2 (5 bases). The CDR3 totals 13 residues. V was clipped by 5 bases and J by 4 bases, with 11 bases between them. The V gene's germline CDR1 is SGHTA and CDR2 FQGTGA. This CDR3 is CASSVGEGETQYF. CDR3 DNA: TGTGCCAGCAGCGTAGGCGAGGGAGAGACCCAGTACTTC. Filled out from reference TRBV7-3 and TRBJ2-5, the complete variable domain reads GAGVSQTPSNKVTEKGKYVELRCDPISGHTALYWYRQSLGQGPEFLIYFQGTGAADDSGLPNDRFFAVRPEGSVSTLKIQRTERGDSAVYLCASSVGEGETQYFGPGTRLLVL.

The genes are TRBV7-3 and TRBJ2-1, with 7 positions matching TRBD1. The CDR3 consists of 14 residues. CDR1 is SGHTA and CDR2 is FQGTGA in the germline V gene. Losses at the gene ends were 8 bases for V and 6 bases for J; bases not matched to a gene: 10. CDR3 DNA: TGTGCCAGCGAGGAGACAGGGAGTGGCAATGAGCAGTTCTTC. Translation: CASEETGSGNEQFF.

This clone occurred once. The CDR3, as DNA: TGTGCCAGCAGTTCCCGGACAGGGAGCAATCAGCCCCAGCATTTT. Its protein product is CASSSRTGSNQPQHF. This chain joins TRBV27 and TRBJ1-5, with 8 bases lining up with TRBD1. CDR1 and CDR2 (germline): MNHEY, SMNVEV (reference sequence). The CDR3 has 15 amino acids. J was trimmed by 1 base and V by 4 bases; bases with no gene match: 3.

This chain links TRBV11-3 with TRBJ1-3; D remains unclear. Deletions cut 2 bases from V and 5 bases from J, with 10 bases between. The CDR3 runs to 14 residues. Looked up from germline, CDR1 is SGHNT and CDR2 is YENEEA. The DNA of the CDR3 is TGTGCCAGCAGCTTACGCGGGGTGCGAAACACCATATATTTT. It encodes CASSLRGVRNTIYF.

Here the CDR3 DNA reads TGTGCCAGCAGCTTGTCAAGGGGACAGCTCCCCTATGGCTACACCTTC. Translating gives CASSLSRGQLPYGYTF. This chain uses TRBV5-4 with TRBJ1-2, with 7 bases fitting TRBD1. The CDR3 is made up of 16 amino acids. CDR1 and CDR2 (germline): SGHNT, YYREEE (reference sequence). J was trimmed by 4 bases and V by 1 base; bases with no gene match: 10.

The CDR3 coding sequence is TGTGCCAGCTCACCAGGCAGCGGGTCCTACGAGCAGTACTTC. It yields the protein CASSPGSGSYEQYF. The V gene is TRBV18, the J gene TRBJ2-7; the D gene is possibly TRBD2 (6 bases). The V gene's germline CDR1 is KGHSH and CDR2 LQKENI. This CDR3 is built from 14 residues. Trimming cost V 2 bases and J 1 base, with 9 bases left between them.

The chain uses TRBV28 and TRBJ2-3, with D tentatively TRBD1 (7 bases). Germline V CDR1 and CDR2: MDHEN, SYDVKM. There are 14 residues in the CDR3. V was shortened by 4 bases and J by 3 bases, with 11 bases between the two germline ends. The DNA for the CDR3 is TGTGCCAGCAGTTCAGGGGGGAGGACAGATACGCAGTATTTT. It translates to CASSSGGRTDTQYF.

This chain connects TRBV5-4 to TRBJ2-5; maybe TRBD1 (6 bases). The CDR3 spans 14 residues. Deletions cut 2 bases from V and 4 bases from J, with 12 bases between. Per the germline V gene, CDR1 is SGHNT and CDR2 is YYREEE (reference sequence). DNA for the CDR3: TGTGCCAGCAGCTTCTCAGGGGCAGGAGAGACCCAGTACTTC. Amino acids: CASSFSGAGETQYF.

The chain uses TRBV9 and TRBJ2-3, with D perhaps matching TRBD2 (5 bases). V shed 0 bases and J shed 0 bases, with 17 bases lying between them. Per germline, CDR1 SGDLS and CDR2 YYNGEE. There are 18 residues in the CDR3. CDR3 DNA: TGTGCCAGCAGCGTAGTGGGAGCCTCTACAACTAGCACAGATACGCAGTATTTT. It yields the protein CASSVVGASTTSTDTQYF. Looking up the rest from reference TRBV9 and TRBJ2-3 gives the full variable domain: DSGVTQTPKHLITATGQRVTLRCSPRSGDLSVYWYQQSLDQGLQFLIQYYNGEERAKGNILERFSAQQFPDLHSELNLSSLELGDSALYFCASSVVGASTTSTDTQYFGPGTRLTVL.

This chain uses TRBV7-9 with TRBJ2-1; 8 bases are a match to TRBD2. Per germline, CDR1 SEHNR and CDR2 FQNEAQ (reference sequence). CDR3 length: 14 residues. Trimming took 5 bases from V and 3 from J; bases not matched to a gene: 3. The CDR3: CASSGSGDYNEQFF. The CDR3, as DNA: TGTGCCAGCAGCGGTAGCGGGGACTACAATGAGCAGTTCTTC.

This clone was seen only once. The junction departs from germline at one end; a sequencing error may be responsible. This sample includes further DNA sequences coding for the same CDR3. The chain couples TRBV27 to TRBJ1-5, with 7 bases that match TRBD1. Germline V CDR1 and CDR2: MNHEY, SMNVEV (reference sequence). The CDR3 spans 18 residues. DNA of the CDR3: TGTGCCAGCACCCGGGACAGTGGATGGGTTTATAGCAATCAGCCCCAGCACTTT. This codes for CASTRDSGWVYSNQPQHF.

The CDR3 protein is CASSLAGGAGETQYF. The CDR3 nucleotides are TGCGCCAGCAGCTTGGCGGGCGGAGCGGGAGAGACCCAGTACTTC. The chain couples TRBV5-1 to TRBJ2-5, with a tentative D call TRBD2 (6 bases). The CDR3 has 15 amino acids. Trimming took 0 bases from V and 4 from J, leaving 13 bases between them. From germline, CDR1 is SGHRS and CDR2 YFSETQ.

V is TRBV6-4 and J is TRBJ2-1; TRBD2 matches at 7 bases. This CDR3 is 14 amino acids long. V trimming: 5 bases; J trimming: 7 bases; junction bases outside the gene matches: 8. Germline V lookup: CDR1 MRHNA, CDR2 SNTAGT. The CDR3 region is CASSSLGGMNEQFF. CDR3 coding DNA: TGTGCCAGCAGTTCCCTGGGAGGGATGAATGAGCAGTTCTTC.

V gene TRBV5-4 combines with J gene TRBJ1-6; D is unresolved. The CDR3 extends over 12 amino acids. The germline gives CDR1 SGHNT, CDR2 YYREEE (reference sequence). The V end lost 0 bases, the J end lost 9 bases, and 4 bases lay between the germline ends. CDR3 loop: CASSLDRSPLHF. The CDR3 coding sequence is TGTGCCAGCAGCTTGGATCGTTCACCCCTCCACTTT.

This chain connects TRBV27 to TRBJ2-5; 11 bases are a match to TRBD1. The CDR3 runs 15 residues. Germline V gene data show CDR1 as MNHEY and CDR2 as SMNVEV (reference sequence). V shed 4 bases, J shed 5 bases, and the junction held 6 bases outside the gene matches. The CDR3 bases are TGTGCCAGCAGTTCAGGGACAGGGGGAGGTGAGACCCAGTACTTC. It codes for CASSSGTGGGETQYF.

The chain combines TRBV7-2 with TRBJ2-2, with D unresolved. Germline V gene sequence: CDR1 SGHTA, CDR2 FQGNSA. This CDR3 region has 14 residues. V lost 3 bases and J lost 2, with 7 bases in between. The CDR3 loop reads CASSFGGNTGELFF. In DNA, the CDR3 is TGTGCCAGCAGCTTCGGCGGTAACACCGGGGAGCTGTTTTTT.

This clone appeared a few times. CDR3 in DNA: TGTGCCAGCAGCGAACTCTTTAGAGATTCACCCCTCCACTTT. Its protein product is CASSELFRDSPLHF. The gene calls are TRBV6-1 and TRBJ1-6; no clear D. The V gene lost 6 bases and the J gene lost 8 bases, with 14 bases spanning the gap. CDR3 size: 14 residues. CDR1 MNHNS and CDR2 SASEGT come from the germline V gene.

V gene TRBV11-2 combines with J gene TRBJ2-1; 7 bases are shared with TRBD1. The CDR3 sequence is 15 residues long. With 5 bases clipped from V and 2 bases from J, the junction kept 6 bases outside the gene matches. Germline assignment: CDR1 SGHAT and CDR2 FQNNGV. The CDR3 spells CASSTWDSPYNEQFF. CDR3 DNA: TGTGCCAGCAGCACGTGGGACAGCCCCTACAATGAGCAGTTCTTC.

This rearrangement joins TRBV4-1 to TRBJ2-1; D ambiguous. The CDR3 covers 12 residues. Trimming left V 3 bases short and J 8 bases short, with 8 bases between. The germline V gene encodes CDR1 MGHRA and CDR2 YSYEKL. The chain's CDR3 is CASSHDSDEQFF. The CDR3 bases are TGCGCCAGCAGCCATGACTCGGATGAGCAGTTCTTC.